One sample yielded the 8 T cell receptor beta chains listed below, sequenced in a study of shared clonotypes between healthy human individuals. CD45RO-negative, CCR7-positively selected cells formed the naive CD8 fraction, excluding terminally differentiated effector memory CD45RA+ cells. Some clones are missing from TCRdb's copy, which holds only in-frame ones; the method was immunoSEQ multiplex PCR. The sample has 750,000 to 1,000,000 clones; approximately 92% are singletons. The specimen was naive CD8+ T cells sorted from blood. These receptors all stem from a man aged 25-45 years in good health.

V gene TRBV18 combines with J gene TRBJ1-5; no firm D call. This CDR3 region has 14 residues. Germline CDR1 is KGHSH and CDR2 is LQKENI. V dropped 4 bases and J dropped 5 bases, with 12 bases sitting between them. The CDR3 DNA reads TGTGCCAGCTCACGCGCTGGACGTGATCAGCCCCAGCATTTT. Encoded protein: CASSRAGRDQPQHF.

This clone was picked up one time. J is TRBJ2-7 and V is TRBV27; tentative D call: TRBD1 (7 bases). The CDR3 contains 14 residues. The germline gives CDR1 MNHEY, CDR2 SMNVEV (reference sequence). The ends were cut back, 4 bases at V and 1 base at J, with 11 bases in the middle. The CDR3 nucleotides are TGTGCCAGCAGTTCGGGGGACAGATCCTACGAGCAGTACTTC. Its protein is CASSSGDRSYEQYF.

J is TRBJ2-7 and V is TRBV11-2; 12 bases agree with TRBD1. The length of the CDR3 is 15 residues. Germline V gene lookup returns CDR1 SGHAT and CDR2 FQNNGV. Germline trimming cut 5 bases from V and 7 bases from J; bases unmatched to any gene: 9. This CDR3 reads CASSVAGTGGLEQYF. For the CDR3, the DNA is TGTGCCAGCAGCGTTGCCGGGACAGGGGGCTTAGAGCAGTACTTC. Filled out from reference TRBV11-2 and TRBJ2-7, the complete variable domain reads EAGVAQSPRYKIIEKRQSVAFWCNPISGHATLYWYQQILGQGPKLLIQFQNNGVVDDSQLPKDRFSAERLKGVDSTLKIQPAKLEDSAVYLCASSVAGTGGLEQYFGPGTRLTVT.

This chain links TRBV5-1 with TRBJ2-7, with D perhaps TRBD1 or TRBD2 (5 bases each). V lost 6 bases, J lost 6 bases, and 16 bases lay in between. This CDR3 is built from 13 residues. CDR1 and CDR2 (germline): SGHRS, YFSETQ. CDR3 sequence (DNA): TGCGCCAGCATGGGGGTCGGGGTTGGCGAGCAGTACTTC. It is translated as CASMGVGVGEQYF.

The chain recombines TRBV30 with TRBJ1-3, with no clear D. The V gene lost 0 bases and the J gene lost 3 bases, with 3 bases spanning the gap. Germline loops: CDR1 GTSNPN, CDR2 SVGIG (reference sequence). The length of the CDR3 is 12 residues. The CDR3: CAWSVGGNTIYF. The CDR3 DNA reads TGTGCCTGGAGTGTGGGTGGAAACACCATATATTTT.

The V call is TRBV19, the J call TRBJ2-1; D might be TRBD2 (6 bases). Deletions cut 4 bases from V and 0 bases from J, with 10 bases between. The germline gives CDR1 LNHDA, CDR2 SQIVND (reference sequence). The CDR3 is 15 residues long. CDR3 region: CASSSGMSSYNEQFF. The CDR3, as DNA: TGTGCCAGTAGTAGCGGGATGAGCTCCTACAATGAGCAGTTCTTC.

The chain uses TRBV7-2 and TRBJ1-4; tentatively, D is TRBD1 (5 bases). This CDR3 is 15 amino acids long. V gave up 1 base and J gave up 7 bases, with 13 bases separating them. CDR1 and CDR2 (germline): SGHTA, FQGNSA. The CDR3, as DNA: TGTGCCAGCAGCTTAGTAGGGGCTACCCTTGAAAAACTGTTTTTT. It codes for CASSLVGATLEKLFF. Based on the CDR3 plus reference TRBV7-2 and TRBJ1-4, the full variable domain is GAGVSQSPSNKVTEKGKDVELRCDPISGHTALYWYRQSLGQGLEFLIYFQGNSAPDKSGLPSDRFSAERTGGSVSTLTIQRTQQEDSAVYLCASSLVGATLEKLFFGSGTQLSVL.

The chain employs TRBV9 and TRBJ2-5; maybe TRBD2 (8 bases). V lost 0 bases and J 5 bases, leaving 17 bases between the germline ends. CDR3 length: 16 residues. Germline V gene sequence: CDR1 SGDLS, CDR2 YYNGEE. In nucleotides, the CDR3 is TGTGCCAGCAGCGTAGCCCGACGGGAGGGACAGGAGACCCAGTACTTC. This codes for CASSVARREGQETQYF.